This T cell receptor beta chain was retrieved from a study of T cell changes during pregnancy in multiple sclerosis. Libraries were prepared by immunoSEQ multiplex PCR; TCRdb keeps only in-frame clonotypes and omits some of them. The table includes some 60,000 clones, around nine tenths detected once. This receptor was obtained from a female donor with multiple sclerosis, enrolled in a pregnancy study. The sample here was CD4+ T cells from peripheral blood mononuclear cells, taken in the third trimester of pregnancy.

CDR3 DNA: TGCGCCAGCAGCTTACGACAGGGACTCGCCGACTACGAGCAGTACTTC. This gives the protein CASSLRQGLADYEQYF. The rearrangement uses TRBV5-1 and TRBJ2-7, with TRBD1 as a possible D gene (7 bases). In germline, CDR1 is SGHRS, CDR2 YFSETQ. The V and J ends lost 2 bases and 3 bases respectively, with 18 bases between them. This CDR3 has 16 residues.